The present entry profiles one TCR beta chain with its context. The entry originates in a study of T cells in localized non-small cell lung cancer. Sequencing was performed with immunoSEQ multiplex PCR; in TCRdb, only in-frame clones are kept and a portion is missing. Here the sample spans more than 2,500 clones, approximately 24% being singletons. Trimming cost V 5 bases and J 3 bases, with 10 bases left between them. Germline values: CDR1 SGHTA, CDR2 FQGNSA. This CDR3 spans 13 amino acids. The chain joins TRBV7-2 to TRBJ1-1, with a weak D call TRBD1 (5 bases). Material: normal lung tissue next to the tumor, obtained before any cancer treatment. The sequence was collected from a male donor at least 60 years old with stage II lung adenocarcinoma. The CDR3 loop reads CASSPKGDTEAFF. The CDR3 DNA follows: TGTGCCAGCAGCCCAAAAGGGGACACTGAAGCTTTCTTT.